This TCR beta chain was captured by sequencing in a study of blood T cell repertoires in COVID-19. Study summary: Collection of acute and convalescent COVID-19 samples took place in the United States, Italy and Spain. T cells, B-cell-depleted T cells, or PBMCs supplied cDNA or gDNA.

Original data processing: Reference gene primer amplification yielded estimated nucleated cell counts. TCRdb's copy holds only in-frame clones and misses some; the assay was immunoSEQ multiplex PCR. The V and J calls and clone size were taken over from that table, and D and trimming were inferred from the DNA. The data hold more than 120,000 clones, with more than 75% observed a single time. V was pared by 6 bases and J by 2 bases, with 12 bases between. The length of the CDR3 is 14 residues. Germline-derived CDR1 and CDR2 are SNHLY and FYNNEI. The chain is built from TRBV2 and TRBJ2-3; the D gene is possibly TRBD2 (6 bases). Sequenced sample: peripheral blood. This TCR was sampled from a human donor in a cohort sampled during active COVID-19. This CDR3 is CASRSSDHTDTQYF. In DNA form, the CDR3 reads TGTGCCAGCAGGTCTAGCGACCACACAGATACGCAGTATTTT. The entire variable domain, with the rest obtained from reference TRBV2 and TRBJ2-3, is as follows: EPEVTQTPSHQVTQMGQEVILRCVPISNHLYFYWYRQILGQKVEFLVSFYNNEISEKSEIFDDQFSVERPDGSNFTLKIRSTKLEDSAMYFCASRSSDHTDTQYFGPGTRLTVL.